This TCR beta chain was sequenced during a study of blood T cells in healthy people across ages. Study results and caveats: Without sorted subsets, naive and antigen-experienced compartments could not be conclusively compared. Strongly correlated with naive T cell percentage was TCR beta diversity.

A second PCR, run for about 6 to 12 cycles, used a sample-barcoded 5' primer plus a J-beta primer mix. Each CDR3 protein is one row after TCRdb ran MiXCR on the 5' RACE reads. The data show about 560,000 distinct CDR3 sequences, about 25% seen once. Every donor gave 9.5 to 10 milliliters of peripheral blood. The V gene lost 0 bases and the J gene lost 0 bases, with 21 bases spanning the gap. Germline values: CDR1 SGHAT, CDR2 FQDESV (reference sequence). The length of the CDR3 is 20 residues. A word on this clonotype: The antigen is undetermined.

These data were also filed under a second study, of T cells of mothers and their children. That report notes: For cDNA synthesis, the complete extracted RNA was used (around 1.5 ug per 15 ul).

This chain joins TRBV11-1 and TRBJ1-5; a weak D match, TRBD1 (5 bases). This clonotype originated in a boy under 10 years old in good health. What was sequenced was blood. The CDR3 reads CASSLAAAGSPLHSNQPQHF. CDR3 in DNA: TGTGCCAGCAGCTTAGCGGCGGCAGGGTCCCCTCTTCATAGCAATCAGCCCCAGCATTTT.